This T cell receptor beta chain was sequenced during a study of OX40 agonist ivuxolimab in advanced cancers. Germline values: CDR1 LNHDA, CDR2 SQIVND (reference sequence). With 5 bases clipped from V and 4 bases from J, the junction kept 8 bases outside the gene matches. The CDR3 is made up of 16 amino acids. TCRdb keeps only in-frame clones here, not all; method: immunoSEQ multiplex PCR. The sample has approximately 58,000 clones, about 91% seen once. The sample in question was CD4+ or CD8+ T cells sorted from blood, obtained in a trial of the OX40 agonist ivuxolimab. This receptor was taken from an adult with an advanced solid tumor such as melanoma, head and neck, liver or kidney cancer. The chain carries TRBV19 and TRBJ2-7; the match to TRBD2 covers 13 bases. The CDR3 reads CASSFPGTSGKYEQYF. CDR3 nucleotide sequence: TGTGCCAGTAGTTTTCCTGGGACTAGCGGGAAGTACGAGCAGTACTTC.